The T cell receptor (beta chain) described here comes from a study of cytomegalovirus exposure and HLA in healthy donors. Unrecorded immune exposures were likely, despite nominal health at sampling. Researchers ran the PCR with 60 Vbeta and 13 Jbeta primers. Here immunoSEQ multiplex PCR was the method, and the copy in TCRdb shows in-frame clones only, minus some. The sample has about 120,000 clones; 65% to 80% are singletons. Points on this clone: Its target is unknown.

The study's findings and limits: Later work associated roughly 15,000 TCR beta sequences with HLA alleles at 0.05 false discovery rate. In a later analysis, TCR beta V- and J-gene trimming was associated with a missense DCLRE1C variant.

Trimming left V 3 bases short and J 1 base short, with 7 bases between. CDR3 length: 14 residues. Germline-derived CDR1 and CDR2 are MDHEN and SYDVKM. The sample was PBMCs. The sequence derives from a man aged 40-49 years in good health and CMV-seropositive. The chain carries TRBV28 and TRBJ1-5; D unclear. The CDR3 nucleotides read TGTGCCAGCAGTTTCCCCACAAGCAATCAGCCCCAGCATTTT. Amino acid sequence: CASSFPTSNQPQHF.